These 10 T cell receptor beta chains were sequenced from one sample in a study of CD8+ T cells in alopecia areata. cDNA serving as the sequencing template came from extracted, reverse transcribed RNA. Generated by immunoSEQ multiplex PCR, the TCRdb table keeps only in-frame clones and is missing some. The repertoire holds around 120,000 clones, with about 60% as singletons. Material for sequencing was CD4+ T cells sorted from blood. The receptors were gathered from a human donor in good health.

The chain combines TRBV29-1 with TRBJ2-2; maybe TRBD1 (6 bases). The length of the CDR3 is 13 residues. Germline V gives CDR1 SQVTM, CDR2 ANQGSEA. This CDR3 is CGVRTVNTGELFF. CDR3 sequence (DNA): TGCGGTGTTAGGACAGTTAACACCGGGGAGCTGTTTTTT.

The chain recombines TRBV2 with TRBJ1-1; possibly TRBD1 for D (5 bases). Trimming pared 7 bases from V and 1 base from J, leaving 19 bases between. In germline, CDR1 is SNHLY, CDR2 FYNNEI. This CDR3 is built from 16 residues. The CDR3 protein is CASIDSGGWGNTEAFF. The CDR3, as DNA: TGTGCCAGCATCGACAGTGGTGGCTGGGGGAACACTGAAGCTTTCTTT.

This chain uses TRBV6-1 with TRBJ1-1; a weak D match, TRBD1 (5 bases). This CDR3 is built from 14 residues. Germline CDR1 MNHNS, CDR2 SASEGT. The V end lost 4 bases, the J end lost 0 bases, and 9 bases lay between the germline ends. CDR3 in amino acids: CASSGQYMNTEAFF. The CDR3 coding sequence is TGTGCCAGCAGTGGACAGTATATGAACACTGAAGCTTTCTTT.

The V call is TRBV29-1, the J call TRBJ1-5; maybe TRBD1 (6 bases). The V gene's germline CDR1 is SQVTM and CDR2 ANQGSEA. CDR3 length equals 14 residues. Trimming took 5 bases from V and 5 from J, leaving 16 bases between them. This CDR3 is CSVCKGGADQPQHF. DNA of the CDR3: TGCAGCGTTTGTAAGGGGGGCGCAGATCAGCCCCAGCATTTT.

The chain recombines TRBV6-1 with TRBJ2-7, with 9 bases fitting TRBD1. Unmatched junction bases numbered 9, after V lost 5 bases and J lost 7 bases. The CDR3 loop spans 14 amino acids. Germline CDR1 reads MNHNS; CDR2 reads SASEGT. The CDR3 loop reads CASSSRDRDEEQYF. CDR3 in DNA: TGTGCCAGCAGTTCACGGGACAGGGATGAGGAGCAGTACTTC.

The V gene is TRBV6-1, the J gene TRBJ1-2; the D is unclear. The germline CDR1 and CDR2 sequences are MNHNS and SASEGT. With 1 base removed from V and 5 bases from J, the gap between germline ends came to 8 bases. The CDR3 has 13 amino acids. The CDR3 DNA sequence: TGTGCCAGCAGTGAAGTAAGAGGGTATGGCTACACCTTC. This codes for CASSEVRGYGYTF.

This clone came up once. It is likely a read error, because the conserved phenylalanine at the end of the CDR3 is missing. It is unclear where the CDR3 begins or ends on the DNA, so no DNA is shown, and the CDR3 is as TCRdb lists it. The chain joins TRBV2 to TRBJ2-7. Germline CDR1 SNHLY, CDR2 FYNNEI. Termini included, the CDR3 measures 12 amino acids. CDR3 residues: CASSEWGPTALG.

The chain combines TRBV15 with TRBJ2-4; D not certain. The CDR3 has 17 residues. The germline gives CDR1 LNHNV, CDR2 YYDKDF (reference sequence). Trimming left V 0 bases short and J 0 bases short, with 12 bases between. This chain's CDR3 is CATSRDSTVRAKNIQYF. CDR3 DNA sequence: TGTGCCACCAGCAGAGATTCGACCGTTCGAGCCAAAAACATTCAGTACTTC. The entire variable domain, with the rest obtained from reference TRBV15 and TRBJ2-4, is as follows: DAMVIQNPRYQVTQFGKPVTLSCSQTLNHNVMYWYQQKSSQAPKLLFHYYDKDFNNEADTPDNFQSRRPNTSFCFLDIRSPGLGDTAMYLCATSRDSTVRAKNIQYFGAGTRLSVL.

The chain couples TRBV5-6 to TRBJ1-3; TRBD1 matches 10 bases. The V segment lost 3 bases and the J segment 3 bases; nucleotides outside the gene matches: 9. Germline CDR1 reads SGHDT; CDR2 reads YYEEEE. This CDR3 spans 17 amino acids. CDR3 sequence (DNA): TGTGCCAGCAGCTCCCAGGGACAGGGGCTACTTGGAAACACCATATATTTT. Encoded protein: CASSSQGQGLLGNTIYF.

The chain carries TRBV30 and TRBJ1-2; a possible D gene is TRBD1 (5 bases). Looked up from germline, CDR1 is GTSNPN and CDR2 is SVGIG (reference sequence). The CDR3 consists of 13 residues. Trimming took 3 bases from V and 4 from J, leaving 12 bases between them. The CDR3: CAWRQDVGYGYTF. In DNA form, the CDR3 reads TGTGCCTGGAGACAGGACGTAGGCTATGGCTACACCTTC.